These 20 T cell receptor beta chains originate from one sample sequenced in a study of blood T cell repertoires in COVID-19. Here immunoSEQ multiplex PCR was the method, and the copy in TCRdb shows in-frame clones only, minus some. The profile covers roughly 130,000 clones, with around 76% appearing a single time and around 12% taken by the ten largest. The sample was peripheral blood. The source is a man of 80 years or more with acute or convalescent COVID-19.

This sequence joins TRBV19 and TRBJ1-6; D remains ambiguous. The CDR3 totals 14 residues. The V and J ends lost 3 bases and 7 bases respectively, with 10 bases between them. Germline V gene data show CDR1 as LNHDA and CDR2 as SQIVND (reference sequence). The chain's CDR3 is CASSIQAPNSPLHF. Written as DNA, the CDR3 is TGTGCCAGTAGTATCCAGGCCCCAAATTCACCCCTCCACTTT. Using reference TRBV19 and TRBJ1-6 for the parts outside the CDR3, the full variable domain is DGGITQSPKYLFRKEGQNVTLSCEQNLNHDAMYWYRQDPGQGLRLIYYSQIVNDFQKGDIAEGYSVSREKKESFPLTVTSAQKNPTAFYLCASSIQAPNSPLHFGNGTRLTVT.

The J gene is TRBJ1-3, the V gene TRBV11-2; D is perhaps TRBD1 (6 bases). The germline V gene has CDR1 SGHAT and CDR2 FQNNGV. The CDR3 loop spans 15 amino acids. V was cut by 4 bases and J by 0 bases, with 10 bases left in between. Here the CDR3 reads CASSWTESSGNTIYF. The CDR3 DNA sequence: TGTGCCAGCAGCTGGACAGAAAGCTCTGGAAACACCATATATTTT. The full variable domain, completed using reference TRBV11-2 and TRBJ1-3, is EAGVAQSPRYKIIEKRQSVAFWCNPISGHATLYWYQQILGQGPKLLIQFQNNGVVDDSQLPKDRFSAERLKGVDSTLKIQPAKLEDSAVYLCASSWTESSGNTIYFGEGSWLTVV.

This clone occurred a few times. The rearrangement uses TRBV18 and TRBJ2-7; the match to TRBD2 covers 9 bases. The length of the CDR3 is 17 residues. The V gene's germline CDR1 is KGHSH and CDR2 LQKENI. V shed 3 bases and J 1 base; nucleotides not matched to a gene: 10. CDR3 coding DNA: TGTGCCAGCTCACCTCTCCTTAGCGGGGGCCCGTCCTACGAGCAGTACTTC. Encoded protein: CASSPLLSGGPSYEQYF.

With regard to this clone: The germline gene is not matched at one end of the junction; a read error may be the cause. CDR3 residues: CAISESGGPGSNVLTF. The CDR3 region has the DNA TGTGCCATCAGTGAGTCTGGGGGCCCTGGGTCCAACGTCCTGACTTTC. The rearrangement joins TRBV10-3 to TRBJ2-6, with D tentatively TRBD1 (6 bases). This CDR3 comprises 16 residues. CDR1 is ENHRY and CDR2 is SYGVKD in the germline V gene.

V gene TRBV27 combines with J gene TRBJ1-1, with TRBD1 matching 9 bases. Per the germline V gene, CDR1 is MNHEY and CDR2 is SMNVEV (reference sequence). J gave up 0 bases and V 5 bases, and 4 bases lay outside the gene matches. This CDR3 region has 15 residues. The CDR3 region is CASSDRGTMNTEAFF. CDR3 bases: TGTGCCAGCAGTGACAGGGGGACTATGAACACTGAAGCTTTCTTT.

V is TRBV5-6 and J is TRBJ1-2; possible D gene TRBD1, 5 bases. V lost 5 bases, J lost 5 bases, and 16 bases lay in between. This CDR3 is 14 amino acids long. CDR1 is SGHDT, CDR2 YYEEEE, per germline. CDR3 in DNA: TGTGCCAGCAGTCAGGGTCGGGAGGGGTATGGCTACACCTTC. It is translated as CASSQGREGYGYTF.

There are a few counts of this clone. The gene calls are TRBV27 and TRBJ1-2, with TRBD1 matching 8 bases. Per germline, CDR1 MNHEY and CDR2 SMNVEV (reference sequence). This CDR3 is built from 14 residues. V trimming: 6 bases; J trimming: 5 bases; junction bases outside the gene matches: 8. The CDR3: CASSTDRGAYGYTF. CDR3 bases: TGTGCCAGCAGCACCGACAGGGGAGCTTATGGCTACACCTTC.

This clone was observed once. The chain links TRBV4-1 to TRBJ2-5, with D tentatively TRBD1 (7 bases). The CDR3 length is 16 residues. V dropped 4 bases and J dropped 4 bases, with 19 bases sitting between them. The germline V gene encodes CDR1 MGHRA and CDR2 YSYEKL. The CDR3 loop reads CASSPRETGLRETQYF. CDR3 coding DNA: TGCGCCAGCAGCCCCCGGGAGACAGGGCTTCGAGAGACCCAGTACTTC.

V is TRBV2 and J is TRBJ2-6; D not certain. The germline V and J ends were trimmed by 4 bases and 1 base, with 8 bases remaining between them. The CDR3 consists of 15 residues. Germline V CDR1 and CDR2: SNHLY, FYNNEI. The CDR3 sequence: CASSAQVSGANVLTF. For the CDR3, the DNA is TGTGCCAGCAGTGCCCAGGTTTCTGGGGCCAACGTCCTGACTTTC.

The CDR3 bases are TGTGCCAGCAGGTACAGGGCTAATTCACCCCTCCACTTT. It codes for CASRYRANSPLHF. The genes are TRBV27 and TRBJ1-6; a possible D gene is TRBD1 (6 bases). V dropped 6 bases and J dropped 6 bases, with 9 bases sitting between them. CDR1 is MNHEY and CDR2 is SMNVEV in the germline V gene (reference sequence). The CDR3 runs to 13 residues.

The rearrangement joins TRBV7-9 to TRBJ2-5, with 12 bases identical to TRBD1. Trimming cost V 4 bases and J 4 bases; bases outside gene matches: 7. Germline CDR1 SEHNR, CDR2 FQNEAQ (reference sequence). CDR3 length: 16 amino acids. The CDR3: CASSSLRDRGRETQYF. As DNA, the CDR3 is TGTGCCAGCAGCTCCCTCCGGGACAGGGGGCGAGAGACCCAGTACTTC.

The chain has TRBV18 and TRBJ2-6, with 9 bases fitting TRBD1. CDR3 size: 18 residues. The ends lost 5 bases at V and 2 bases at J; junction bases unmatched: 10. Germline values: CDR1 KGHSH, CDR2 LQKENI. DNA of the CDR3: TGTGCCAGCTCAGCGACAGGGGGAGATTCTACTGGGGCCAACGTCCTGACTTTC. Its protein product is CASSATGGDSTGANVLTF.

The chain carries TRBV6-5 and TRBJ2-1, with a weak D call TRBD2 (7 bases). The CDR3 is 15 residues long. From germline, CDR1 is MNHEY and CDR2 SVGAGI. V shed 10 bases and J shed 5 bases, with 21 bases lying between them. CDR3 residues: CATQKGGGEDNEQFF. For the CDR3, the DNA is TGTGCCACTCAGAAGGGGGGGGGCGAGGACAATGAGCAGTTCTTC.

In regard to this clone: Other nucleotide sequences in the sample specify the same CDR3. The chain recombines TRBV20-1 with TRBJ2-3; D is perhaps TRBD1 (5 bases). Germline V gene data show CDR1 as DFQATT and CDR2 as SNEGSKA (reference sequence). V was pared by 6 bases and J by 1 base, with 5 bases between. This CDR3 contains 11 residues. In nucleotides, the CDR3 is TGCAGTGCAGGGGGCACAGATACGCAGTATTTT. Translating it yields CSAGGTDTQYF.

The chain recombines TRBV18 with TRBJ2-7, with a possible D match to TRBD1 (6 bases). V was clipped by 4 bases and J by 4 bases, with 17 bases between them. The germline CDR1 and CDR2 sequences are KGHSH and LQKENI. The CDR3 length is 15 residues. In nucleotides, the CDR3 is TGTGCCAGCTCACAGTCCCCAGGGGCTGGATACGAGCAGTACTTC. The encoded protein is CASSQSPGAGYEQYF. Variable domain in full (rest from reference TRBV18 and TRBJ2-7): NAGVMQNPRHLVRRRGQEARLRCSPMKGHSHVYWYRQLPEEGLKFMVYLQKENIIDESGMPKERFSAEFPKEGPSILRIQQVVRGDSAAYFCASSQSPGAGYEQYFGPGTRLTVT.

Only one count was recorded for this clone. The chain recombines TRBV19 with TRBJ1-2; D remains ambiguous. This CDR3 spans 13 amino acids. V lost 4 bases, J lost 3 bases, and 9 bases lay in between. Germline lookup yields CDR1 LNHDA and CDR2 SQIVND (reference sequence). The CDR3 nucleotides read TGTGCCAGTAGTAAATTGCGGGACTATGGCTACACCTTC. The encoded protein is CASSKLRDYGYTF.

The chain has TRBV5-4 and TRBJ2-1; TRBD1 matches 8 bases. This CDR3 contains 16 residues. Unmatched junction bases numbered 15, after V lost 4 bases and J lost 9 bases. The germline gives CDR1 SGHNT, CDR2 YYREEE (reference sequence). The CDR3 loop reads CASSQRRDRGLGEQFF. For the CDR3, the DNA is TGTGCCAGCAGCCAACGTAGAGACAGGGGATTAGGTGAGCAGTTCTTC. The whole variable domain, filled in from reference TRBV5-4 and TRBJ2-1, reads ETGVTQSPTHLIKTRGQQVTLRCSSQSGHNTVSWYQQALGQGPQFIFQYYREEENGRGNFPPRFSGLQFPNYSSELNVNALELDDSALYLCASSQRRDRGLGEQFFGPGTRLTVL.

The V and J genes are TRBV27 and TRBJ1-2; 7 bases align to TRBD1. V was clipped by 5 bases and J by 8 bases; unmatched bases: 5. Per germline, CDR1 MNHEY and CDR2 SMNVEV (reference sequence). The CDR3 sequence is 12 residues long. CDR3 sequence: CASSMTGSGYTF. Written as DNA, the CDR3 is TGTGCCAGCAGTATGACAGGGTCCGGCTACACCTTC.

V gene TRBV7-2 combines with J gene TRBJ2-1, with 9 bases aligning to TRBD1. V gave up 9 bases and J gave up 8 bases; unmatched junction bases: 11. Germline V gene lookup returns CDR1 SGHTA and CDR2 FQGNSA. The CDR3 is 14 residues long. Written as DNA, the CDR3 is TGTGCCAGTCATCGGACAGGGGCGAGGTATGAGCAGTTCTTC. Translation gives CASHRTGARYEQFF.

The rearrangement links TRBV7-9 to TRBJ2-3, with D possibly being TRBD2 (6 bases). CDR1 and CDR2 (germline): SEHNR, FQNEAQ (reference sequence). V lost 0 bases to trimming and J lost 5 bases, with 6 bases between them. The CDR3 has 13 amino acids. This CDR3 reads CASSLAGGDTQYF. CDR3 nucleotides: TGTGCCAGCAGCTTAGCGGGGGGAGATACGCAGTATTTT.